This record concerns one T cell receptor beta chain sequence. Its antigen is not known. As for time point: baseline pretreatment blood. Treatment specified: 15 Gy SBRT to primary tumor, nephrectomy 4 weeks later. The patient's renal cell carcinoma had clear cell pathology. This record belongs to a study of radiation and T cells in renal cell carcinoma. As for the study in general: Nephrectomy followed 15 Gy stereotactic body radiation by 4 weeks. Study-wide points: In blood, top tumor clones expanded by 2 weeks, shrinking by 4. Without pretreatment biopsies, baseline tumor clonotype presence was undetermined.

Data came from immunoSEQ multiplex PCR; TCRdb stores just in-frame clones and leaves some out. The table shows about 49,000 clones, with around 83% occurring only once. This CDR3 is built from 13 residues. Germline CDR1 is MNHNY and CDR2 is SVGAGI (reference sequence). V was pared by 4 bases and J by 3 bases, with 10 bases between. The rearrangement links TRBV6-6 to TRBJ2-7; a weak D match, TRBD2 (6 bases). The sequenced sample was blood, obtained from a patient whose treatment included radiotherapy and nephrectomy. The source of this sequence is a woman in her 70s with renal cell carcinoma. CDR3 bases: TGTGCCAGCAGTTCCAGCGGGCTCTACGAGCAGTACTTC. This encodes CASSSSGLYEQYF.